This TCR beta chain was obtained from a study of PD-1 blockade in classical Hodgkin lymphoma. Some clones are missing from TCRdb's copy, which holds only in-frame ones; the method was immunoSEQ multiplex PCR. The profile shows tens of thousands of clones, 72% of them singletons. Time point of the sample: cycle 4 day 1 (C4D1), after about 6 weeks of nivolumab. Relapse after autologous stem cell transplantation occurred in every patient, and brentuximab vedotin exposure varied. V gave up 2 bases and J gave up 7 bases; unmatched junction bases: 11. Germline V gene data show CDR1 as LNHDA and CDR2 as SQIVND (reference sequence). This CDR3 is built from 17 residues.

This receptor was obtained from a human donor with classical Hodgkin lymphoma. The chain uses TRBV19 and TRBJ1-2; 12 nucleotides align to TRBD1. The specimen comprised peripheral blood mononuclear cells (PBMCs), sampled before the fourth cycle of nivolumab. In nucleotides, the CDR3 is TGTGCCAGTAGTATACGTGGGACAGGGGGCGATTCGACTGGCTACACCTTC. It specifies CASSIRGTGGDSTGYTF.